The 4 T cell receptor beta chains listed next were all sequenced from one sample in a study of T-cell reconstitution after alpha-beta-depleted transplantation in children. Unique molecular identifiers were used to barcode this TCRbeta library. TCRdb passed the PCR reads through MiXCR, listing each CDR3 protein once. The sample carries about 980,000 distinct CDR3 sequences, roughly 29% recorded once. This specimen consisted of PBMCs, mostly from graft donor cells, obtained 360 days after TCRalphabeta/CD19-depleted stem cell transplant. All receptors come from a boy under three years old who had a stem cell transplant for SCID, so the T cells may come from the graft donor.

The genes are TRBV7-9 and TRBJ2-5; a possible D gene is TRBD2 (5 bases). CDR1 is SEHNR and CDR2 is FQNEAQ in the germline V gene (reference sequence). CDR3 length equals 15 residues. Trimming took off 1 base at V and 1 base at J, with 10 bases between the two ends. In nucleotides, the CDR3 is TGTGCCAGCAGCTTAGATCAGCGGACCCAAGAGACCCAGTACTTC. This codes for CASSLDQRTQETQYF.

The table lists this clonotype with a few counts. J is TRBJ1-5 and V is TRBV12-3 or TRBV12-4; D perhaps matches TRBD1 (5 bases). This CDR3 region has 16 residues. Trimming took off 2 bases at V and 3 bases at J, with 14 bases between the two ends. In DNA, the CDR3 is TGTGCCAGCAGTTTACAGTTTTCAGGGTTCAATCAGCCCCAGCATTTT. Translated: CASSLQFSGFNQPQHF.

This clonotype was counted at least ten times. V usage is TRBV7-9 and J usage is TRBJ1-3; D not certain. The germline gives CDR1 SEHNR, CDR2 FQNEAQ (reference sequence). The length of the CDR3 is 15 residues. Trimming left V 5 bases short and J 4 bases short, with 15 bases between. The CDR3 DNA reads TGTGCCAGCAGCCCGCAGATGGTTACCGGAAACACCATATATTTT. Translating it yields CASSPQMVTGNTIYF.

The rearrangement uses TRBV6-2 or TRBV6-3 and TRBJ2-2; 9 bases agree with TRBD1. Germline trimming cut 7 bases from V and 1 base from J; bases unmatched to any gene: 7. Germline CDR1 reads MNHEY; CDR2 reads SVGEGT. The CDR3 runs to 16 residues. Here the CDR3 reads CASTTDRGMNTGELFF. CDR3 nucleotides: TGTGCCAGCACTACGGACAGGGGAATGAACACCGGGGAGCTGTTTTTT.